Reported below is one TCR beta chain. Germline CDR1 is SGHRS and CDR2 is YFSETQ. The CDR3 totals 14 residues. Between the trimmed V and J ends, which lost 0 bases and 6 bases, there was a span of 12 bases. Using immunoSEQ multiplex PCR, the repertoire was profiled, and TCRdb retains in-frame clones only, with some absent. The table lists 110,000 to 150,000 clones, roughly 84% of them singletons. This specimen belongs to a study of blood T cell repertoires in COVID-19. Self-reported history from a screening survey and questionnaire set each donor's cohort. The receptor was isolated from a middle-aged man with acute COVID-19. Sequencing was done on a sample of PBMCs or T cells enriched from blood (not recorded which). The gene calls are TRBV5-1 and TRBJ1-2; a possible D gene is TRBD1 (6 bases). The CDR3 reads CASSLDRVGDGYTF. CDR3 nucleotide sequence: TGCGCCAGCAGCTTGGACAGGGTGGGAGATGGCTACACCTTC.